This T cell receptor beta chain comes out of a study of T cells in Graves' hyperthyroidism and ophthalmopathy. J gave up 1 base and V 1 base, and 7 bases lay outside the gene matches. The CDR3 is made up of 18 amino acids. Germline CDR1 SGHTA, CDR2 FQGNSA. TCR beta CDR3 sequences were amplified from RNA transcripts. The HTBI primer set served for first-round RT-PCR of the TCR CDR3. TCRdb re-called the multiplex PCR reads through MiXCR, storing one row per CDR3 protein. The table has around 800,000 distinct CDR3 sequences, more than 30% seen once. V and J are TRBV7-2 and TRBJ2-1, with 10 bases lining up with TRBD2. Material for sequencing was blood. The TCR sequence derives from a man aged 18 to 35 with Graves' hyperthyroidism. CDR3 loop: CASSLGYQRGGSYNEQFF. The CDR3 DNA reads as TGTGCCAGCAGCTTAGGATACCAGCGGGGGGGGTCCTACAATGAGCAGTTCTTC.